This TCR beta chain was sequenced for a study of cytomegalovirus exposure and HLA in healthy donors (dated by TCRdb to about 2017). With regard to the full study: According to an earlier analysis of several hundred of the donors, some 180 million T cells yielded 117 million unique TCR beta sequences and about 280 Gb of sequence data. Donor age, sex, ethnicity and CMV serostatus were collected together with the repertoire data. Typing coverage differed by locus: A, B, C, DRB1 and DQB1 were typed in about 620-630 donors, DQA1 in 522, DPA1 in approximately 600, and DPB1 in approximately 450. The genetic ancestry cluster associated with self-reported Caucasian donors included 65% to 90% of the 398 genotyped donors. Approximately 300 gigabases of sequencing data and 80 million or so unique TCR sequences were included in an early release covering 500 to 750 HLA-typed donors. Among 300 to 500 genotyped donors of the cohort, an average of around 250,000 unique TCR beta nucleotide sequences was sequenced per donor, of which approximately 18% were non-productive. To predict cytomegalovirus infection status, the study combined high-throughput TCR immunosequencing, statistical association of individual TCRs with disease status, and machine learning. The T cell repertoires of some 700 subjects were profiled by immunosequencing and related to cytomegalovirus serostatus. In an earlier analysis of 587 of the donors, high-throughput TCR beta sequencing was used to judge whether each TCR beta V gene segment behaved as functional or pseudogenic. In the later analysis, no new phenotypic data were used to find candidate immune exposures; instead, reliance was placed on TCR beta sequences and their occurrence across donors. Five DR-DQ haplotypes were handled as single units for association and clustering because linkage in the cohort was strong. The aim of the study was to test whether cataloging public T cell receptors could identify signatures of past pathogen exposure. All discovery cohort repertoires had been generated on a single sequencing platform. In a later genetic analysis, genome-wide SNP genotypes for about three fifths of the roughly 670 donors were used, and that subset was treated as a discovery cohort. Class I and class II HLA loci were covered by the typing at four-digit resolution. To study patterns of TCR occurrence, a later analysis re-analyzed previously published TCR beta repertoires from several hundred donors and added high-resolution HLA genotyping. A separate validation cohort of about 110 different subjects was used in addition to the roughly 620-subject first cohort. What the work shows at the level of the full study, not this receptor alone: A later genetic analysis associated a missense DCLRE1C variant with V-gene and J-gene trimming of TCR beta chains, and an independent cohort replicated the association. Broadly in line with IMGT annotations, most TCR beta V segments showed up in productive rearrangements about 87% or about 30% of the time in an earlier analysis of under 700 of the donors. In a later analysis, HLA-associated TCR beta chains showed more clonal expansion and lower generation probabilities than non-associated chains that were equally common. In a later analysis, TCR association rates were found to vary across HLA loci, with the most associated TCRs seen for DRB1 alleles and the fewest for HLA-C alleles. When HLA alleles, especially DR and DQ, strongly co-occurred, TCR associations were difficult to assign to individual alleles. Because counts were too low, approximately 15 rarely observed V segments, including chromosome 9 orphons, were excluded from the earlier analysis of under 650 of the donors. The authors suggested that the approach could potentially be generalized to other disease states and immunological phenotypes. A later analysis associated about 17,000 TCR beta sequences with specific HLA alleles at a false discovery rate of 0.05. In vitro tests confirmed that a few of the cytomegalovirus-associated TCR beta chains recognize cytomegalovirus antigens. A cluster of highly shared sequence variants was judged likely to be a technical artifact of the sequencing pipeline. The study listed 164 TCR beta chains as associated with cytomegalovirus. Compared with the approximately 670-donor mean, donors in an Asian-associated ancestry cluster had fewer N-insertions in productive TCRs, according to a later genetic analysis. A further reported finding was that TCR beta sequences accurately predicted the HLA-A and HLA-B alleles for most subjects in the first cohort. For the cohort, immune exposure information was limited to CMV serostatus. HLA typing was unavailable for some donors at each locus, so association tests used only the typed subset. Correlated functional status among segregating V segments might be attributable to linkage disequilibrium, but an unknown experimental factor could not be ruled out. In a later analysis, most CMV-associated TCR beta chains were found to appear HLA-restricted, with HLA associations seemingly driven largely by CMV exposure. The classifier was reported to diagnose cytomegalovirus status with high specificity and sensitivity in both the original and validation cohorts. While some public TCRs were present in many individuals, most TCR sequences turned up only very rarely across donors. Some IMGT-functional V segments, including TRBV6-2 and TRBV6-3, could not be distinguished by the 87-base-pair reads and were therefore excluded. In a later analysis, several top co-occurrence clusters were reported to appear linked to parvovirus B19, influenza, CMV and Epstein-Barr virus. Sequencing depth was assumed to be roughly uniform across donors in the presence/absence analyses, though that assumption may not hold. Only TCR beta chains were sequenced in this cohort, and the absence of alpha or paired-chain data limited detectable features.

The germline V gene provides CDR1 SGHTA and CDR2 FQGNSA. The V end loses 6 bases and the J end loses 7 bases, and a stretch of 19 bases separates them. The CDR3 goes from the cysteine to the phenylalanine over 15 residues. Only the CDR3 DNA stays, 45 bases, in frame from base 1. The cohort was made up of 666 healthy bone marrow donors. Cohort members were all nominally healthy when sampled, although unrecorded immune exposures were likely present. The donor tested CMV seronegative and was one of the 352 seronegative cohort members. Each donor provided a peripheral blood sample, and peripheral blood mononuclear cells were used for TCR beta sequencing. The Qiagen DNeasy Blood Extraction Kit was used to extract genomic DNA from the blood cell samples. With regard to this clone: The target of this receptor is not known. One base away there is no much larger clone; base qualities are not given.

The library was prepared using the immunoSEQ multiplex PCR assay. For the multiplex PCR, a mixture combining 60 forward primers for TCR Vbeta segments and 13 reverse primers for TCR Jbeta segments was used. The CDR3 region of rearranged TCR beta genes was amplified from genomic DNA by a multiplex PCR assay. On the Illumina HiSeq System, the amplified TCR beta libraries were sequenced as 87-base-pair reads. The study's processing was this. A later analysis counted 65 million to 90 million unique TCR beta chains across the 700 or so repertoires, and 9 million to 14 million of these chains were shared by at least two donors. To remove PCR and sequencing errors, raw reads were error-corrected and collapsed into unique sequences using a nearest-neighbor algorithm that merged closely related sequences. To assign V, D and J gene segments, CDR3 sequences were aligned to IMGT reference sequences. Each retained sequence needed at least a six-nucleotide match to both a V gene segment and a J gene segment. Rearrangements were classified as productive when the CDR3 lacked stop codons and remained in frame with V and J, and all other rearrangements were classified as non-productive. CDR3 was defined according to IMGT convention as the region running from the second conserved V-encoded cysteine to the conserved J-encoded phenylalanine. In an earlier analysis of more than 550 of the donors, sequences lacking an unambiguous match to a single V gene segment were excluded. An earlier analysis of roughly 590 of the donors called V segments functional above 56.7% productive rearrangements and segregating when the between-donor standard deviation exceeded 5%. A statistical classification framework was developed to diagnose cytomegalovirus status using the catalog of TCR beta chain sequences. In a later analysis, TCR nucleotide sequences were compared against IMGT/GENE-DB human TR gene sequences so that V and J genes could be assigned. Using the TCRdist pipeline, a later analysis assigned CDR3 sequences along with most-parsimonious VDJ recombination scenarios. In a later analysis, each TCR beta chain was defined by its CDR3 amino acid sequence together with its V-gene family, and reads lacking a unique V-gene family were excluded. In a later analysis, fewer than 600 highly shared, low-generation-probability nucleotide sequences were removed to address suspected cross-contamination and a sequencing artifact. A later analysis calculated a clonal expansion index for each public chain from normalized within-repertoire ranks of inferred template counts. In a later analysis, generation probabilities were computed with a VDJ recombination model fitted to out-of-frame rearrangements, and the resulting probabilities were checked against IGoR. Hypergeometric tests were used in a later analysis to score TCR-TCR, TCR-HLA and TCR-CMV co-occurrence, with a repertoire-size bias correction applied to the TCR pairs. A later analysis estimated false discovery rates by permuting HLA or CMV assignments 20 times. In a later analysis, co-occurring TCRs were grouped using DBSCAN, with TCRdist sequence similarity added in when clustering inside HLA-allele-positive subsets. For co-occurrence clustering, repertoires with fewer than 30,000 or more than 120,000 public chains were excluded, along with 5 or 6 repertoires with anomalous nucleotide sharing. TCRdb took over this immuneACCESS table, retaining in-frame rearrangements with V and J assigned. Such tables are incomplete; in checked studies, under half of the missing clones stem from an unresolved V gene, and the remainder is unexplained. That table is the source of V, J and clone size, and D and trimming were worked out from the DNA. The sample table lists about 160,000 clones, around 80% of them with a count of one. 1.2% of the sample is in the top ten clones.

This TCR was sampled from a boy aged 2-9 years in good health and CMV-seronegative. The chain links TRBV7-2 with TRBJ1-3, with TRBD1 tentatively as D gene (6 bases match). Sequencing used PBMCs. At the DNA level, the sequence is TGTGCCAGCAGACAAAGCAGGGGCCAGATGAACACCATATATTTT. This gives the protein CASRQSRGQMNTIYF.